The sequence of this T cell receptor (beta chain) was determined in a study of a mutant IDH1 vaccine in newly diagnosed glioma. Remarks on this clone: Its antigen is not known.

TCRdb keeps only in-frame clones here, not all; method: immunoSEQ multiplex PCR. Of about 50,000 clones detected, 84% appear once; the ten largest clones hold 4.1%. Time point reported: week 35, safety follow-up. A single vaccine dose contained 300 ug of mutant IDH1 20-mer peptide, and topical imiquimod was used with it. This CDR3 comprises 17 residues. The V gene's germline CDR1 is SNHLY and CDR2 FYNNEI. V usage is TRBV2 and J usage is TRBJ2-5; D might be TRBD1 or TRBD2, each matching 7 bases. The DNA end is a closer match to TRBJ2-7, so the J assignment may be wrong. The material sequenced was PBMCs, taken from a glioma patient whose treatment included an IDH1 peptide vaccine. The receptor comes from a woman aged 18-35 years with glioma. The CDR3 spells CASSEAPGQGGVYEQYF. The CDR3 nucleotides read TGTGCCAGCAGTGAAGCGCCTGGGCAGGGGGGGGTGTACGAGCAGTACTTC.